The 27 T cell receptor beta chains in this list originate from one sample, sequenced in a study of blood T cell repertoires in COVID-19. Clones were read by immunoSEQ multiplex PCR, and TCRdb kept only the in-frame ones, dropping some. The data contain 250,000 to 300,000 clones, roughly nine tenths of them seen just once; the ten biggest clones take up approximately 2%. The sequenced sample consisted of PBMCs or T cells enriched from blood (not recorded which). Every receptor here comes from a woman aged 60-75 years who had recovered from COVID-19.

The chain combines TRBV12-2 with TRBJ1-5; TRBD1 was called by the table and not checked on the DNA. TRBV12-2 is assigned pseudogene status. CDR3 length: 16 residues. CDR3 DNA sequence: TGTGCAAGTCGCCCCCTCTCGGGACAGGACAATCAGCCCCAGCATTTT. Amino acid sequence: CASRPLSGQDNQPQHF.

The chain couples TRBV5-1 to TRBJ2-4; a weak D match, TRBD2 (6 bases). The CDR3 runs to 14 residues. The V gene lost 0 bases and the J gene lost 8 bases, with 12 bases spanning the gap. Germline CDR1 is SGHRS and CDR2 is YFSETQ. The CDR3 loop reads CASSLEGRRDIQYF. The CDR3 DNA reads TGCGCCAGCAGCTTGGAGGGGAGGAGAGACATTCAGTACTTC.

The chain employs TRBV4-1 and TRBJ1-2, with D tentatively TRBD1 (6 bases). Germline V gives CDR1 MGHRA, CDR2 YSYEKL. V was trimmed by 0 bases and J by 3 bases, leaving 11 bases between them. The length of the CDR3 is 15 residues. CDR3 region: CASSQDPDSHYGYTF. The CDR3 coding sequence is TGCGCCAGCAGCCAAGATCCGGACAGCCACTATGGCTACACCTTC.

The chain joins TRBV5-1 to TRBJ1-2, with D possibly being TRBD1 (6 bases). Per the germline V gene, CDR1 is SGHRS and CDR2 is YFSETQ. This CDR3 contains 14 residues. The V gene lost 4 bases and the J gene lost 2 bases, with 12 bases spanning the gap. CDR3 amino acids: CASSRSTGNYGYTF. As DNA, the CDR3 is TGCGCCAGCAGCAGATCTACAGGGAACTATGGCTACACCTTC.

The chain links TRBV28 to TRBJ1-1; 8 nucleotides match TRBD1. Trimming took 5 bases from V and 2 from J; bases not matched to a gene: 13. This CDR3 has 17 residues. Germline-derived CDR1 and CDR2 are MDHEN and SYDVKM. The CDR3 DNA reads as TGTGCCAGCAGTAAAATACCAGGGGGCGGGACCAACACTGAAGCTTTCTTT. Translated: CASSKIPGGGTNTEAFF.

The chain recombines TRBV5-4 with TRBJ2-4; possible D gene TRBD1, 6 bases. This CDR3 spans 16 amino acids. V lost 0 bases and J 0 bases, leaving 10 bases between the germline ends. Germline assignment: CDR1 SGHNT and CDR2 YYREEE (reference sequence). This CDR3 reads CASSLEGDIAKNIQYF. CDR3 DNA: TGTGCCAGCAGCTTGGAGGGGGATATAGCCAAAAACATTCAGTACTTC.

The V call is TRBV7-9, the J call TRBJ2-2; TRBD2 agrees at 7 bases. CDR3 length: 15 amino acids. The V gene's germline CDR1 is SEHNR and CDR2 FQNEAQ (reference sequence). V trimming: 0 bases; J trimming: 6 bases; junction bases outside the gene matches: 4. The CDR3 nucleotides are TGTGCCAGCAGCTTAGCTAGCGGGTTCTCCGGGGAGCTGTTTTTT. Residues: CASSLASGFSGELFF.

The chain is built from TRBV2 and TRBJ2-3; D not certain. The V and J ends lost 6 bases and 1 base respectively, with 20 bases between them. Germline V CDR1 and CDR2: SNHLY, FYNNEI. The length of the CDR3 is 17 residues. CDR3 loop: CASSADSSPYGTDTQYF. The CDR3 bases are TGTGCCAGCAGCGCTGACTCGTCTCCTTACGGCACAGATACGCAGTATTTT. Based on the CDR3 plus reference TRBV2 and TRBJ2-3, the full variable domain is EPEVTQTPSHQVTQMGQEVILRCVPISNHLYFYWYRQILGQKVEFLVSFYNNEISEKSEIFDDQFSVERPDGSNFTLKIRSTKLEDSAMYFCASSADSSPYGTDTQYFGPGTRLTVL.

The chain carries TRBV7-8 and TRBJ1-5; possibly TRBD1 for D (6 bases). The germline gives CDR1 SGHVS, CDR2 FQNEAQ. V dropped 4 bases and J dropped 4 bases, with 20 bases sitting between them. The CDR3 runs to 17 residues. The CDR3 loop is CASSSSGPGRGNQPQHF. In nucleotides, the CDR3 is TGTGCCAGCAGCTCTAGCGGTCCAGGGAGGGGGAATCAGCCCCAGCATTTT.

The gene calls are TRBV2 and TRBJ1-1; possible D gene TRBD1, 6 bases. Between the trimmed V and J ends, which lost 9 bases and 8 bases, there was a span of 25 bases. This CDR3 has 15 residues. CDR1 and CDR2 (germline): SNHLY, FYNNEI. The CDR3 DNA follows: TGTGCCAGAAGTTTTTCGGGACAACCTTTCGGAGAAGCTTTCTTT. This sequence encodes CARSFSGQPFGEAFF.

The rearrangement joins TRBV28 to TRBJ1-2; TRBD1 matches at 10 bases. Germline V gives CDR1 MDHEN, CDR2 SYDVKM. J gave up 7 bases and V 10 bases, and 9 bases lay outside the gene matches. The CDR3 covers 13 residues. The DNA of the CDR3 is TGTGCCACTCAACCGGGACAGGGGACTGGCTACACCTTC. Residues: CATQPGQGTGYTF.

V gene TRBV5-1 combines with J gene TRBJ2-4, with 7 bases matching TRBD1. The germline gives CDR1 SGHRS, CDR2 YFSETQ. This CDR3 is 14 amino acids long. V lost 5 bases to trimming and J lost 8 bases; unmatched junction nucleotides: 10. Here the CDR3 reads CASRSTGVGDIQYF. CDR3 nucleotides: TGCGCCAGCAGATCTACAGGGGTGGGGGACATTCAGTACTTC.

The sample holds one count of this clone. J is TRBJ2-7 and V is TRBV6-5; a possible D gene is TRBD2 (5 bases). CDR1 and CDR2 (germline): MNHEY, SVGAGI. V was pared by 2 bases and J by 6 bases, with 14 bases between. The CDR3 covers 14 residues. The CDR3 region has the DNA TGTGCCAGCAGTTACGGGCCCCGGGGTCTCGAGCAGTACTTC. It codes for CASSYGPRGLEQYF.

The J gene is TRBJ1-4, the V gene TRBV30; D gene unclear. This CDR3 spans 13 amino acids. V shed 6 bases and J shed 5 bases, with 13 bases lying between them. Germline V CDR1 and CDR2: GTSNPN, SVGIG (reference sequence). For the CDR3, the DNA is TGTGCCTGCGAAGGGAGTTGGAATGAAAAACTGTTTTTT. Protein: CACEGSWNEKLFF.

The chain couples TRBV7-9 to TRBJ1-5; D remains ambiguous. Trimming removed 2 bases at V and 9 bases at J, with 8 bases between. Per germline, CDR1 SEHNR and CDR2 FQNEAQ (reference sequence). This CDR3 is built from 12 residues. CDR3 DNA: TGTGCCAGCAGCTTATCGGCGGGGCCCCAGCATTTT. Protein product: CASSLSAGPQHF.

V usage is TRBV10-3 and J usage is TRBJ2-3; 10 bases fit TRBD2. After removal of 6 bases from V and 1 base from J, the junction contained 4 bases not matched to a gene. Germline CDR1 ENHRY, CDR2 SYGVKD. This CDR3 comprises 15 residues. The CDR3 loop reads CAIRIAGGGTDTQYF. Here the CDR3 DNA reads TGTGCCATCAGGATAGCGGGGGGAGGCACAGATACGCAGTATTTT.

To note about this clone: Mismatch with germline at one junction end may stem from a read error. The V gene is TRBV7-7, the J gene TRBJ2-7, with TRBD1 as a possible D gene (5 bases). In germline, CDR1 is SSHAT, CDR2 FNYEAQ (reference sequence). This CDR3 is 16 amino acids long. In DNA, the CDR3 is TGTGCTAGCAGCTTAGGGGCAGGGATTGATTCGTACGAGCAGTACTTC. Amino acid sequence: CASSLGAGIDSYEQYF.

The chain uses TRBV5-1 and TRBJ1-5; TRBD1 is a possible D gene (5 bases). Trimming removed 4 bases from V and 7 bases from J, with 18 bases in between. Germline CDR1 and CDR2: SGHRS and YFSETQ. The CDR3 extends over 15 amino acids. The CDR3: CASSPTGLLNQPQHF. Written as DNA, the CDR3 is TGCGCCAGCAGCCCAACAGGTCTTCTAAACCAGCCCCAGCATTTT. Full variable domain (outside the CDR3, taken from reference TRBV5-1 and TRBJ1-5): KAGVTQTPRYLIKTRGQQVTLSCSPISGHRSVSWYQQTPGQGLQFLFEYFSETQRNKGNFPGRFSGRQFSNSRSEMNVSTLELGDSALYLCASSPTGLLNQPQHFGDGTRLSIL.

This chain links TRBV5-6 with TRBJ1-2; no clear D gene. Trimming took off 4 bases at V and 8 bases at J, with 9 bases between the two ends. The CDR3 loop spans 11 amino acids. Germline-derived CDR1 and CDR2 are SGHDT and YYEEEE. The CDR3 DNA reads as TGTGCCAGCAGCCTGGCTCGGGGCTACACCTTC. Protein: CASSLARGYTF.

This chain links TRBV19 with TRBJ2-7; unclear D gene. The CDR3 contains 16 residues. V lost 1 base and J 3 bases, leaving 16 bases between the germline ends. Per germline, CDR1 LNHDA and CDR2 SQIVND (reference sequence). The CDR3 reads CASSIGSGGAVYEQYF. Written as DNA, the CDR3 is TGTGCCAGTAGTATAGGTTCCGGCGGAGCCGTCTACGAGCAGTACTTC.

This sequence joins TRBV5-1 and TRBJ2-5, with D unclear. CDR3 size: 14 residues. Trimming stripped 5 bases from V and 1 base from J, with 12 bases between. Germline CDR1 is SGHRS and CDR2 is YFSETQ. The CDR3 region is CASRTPALQETQYF. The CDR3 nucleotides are TGCGCCAGCAGGACTCCAGCGCTCCAAGAGACCCAGTACTTC.

CDR3 protein: CASSRTGTGRYGYTF. Written as DNA, the CDR3 is TGTGCCAGCAGCCGCACCGGGACAGGACGCTATGGCTACACCTTC. This chain uses TRBV9 with TRBJ1-2; 8 bases are a match to TRBD1. CDR3 length: 15 amino acids. Germline CDR1 and CDR2: SGDLS and YYNGEE. J lost 4 bases, V lost 4 bases, and 9 bases had no gene match.

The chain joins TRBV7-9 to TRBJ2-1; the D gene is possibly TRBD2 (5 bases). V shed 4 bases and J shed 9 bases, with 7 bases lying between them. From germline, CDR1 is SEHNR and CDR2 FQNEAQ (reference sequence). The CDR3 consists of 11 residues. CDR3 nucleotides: TGTGCCAGCAGCTCGGGGATTGAGCAGTTCTTC. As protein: CASSSGIEQFF.

CDR3 protein: CAISGTSGSSYEQYF. In DNA form, the CDR3 reads TGTGCCATCAGCGGGACTAGCGGGAGCTCCTACGAGCAGTACTTC. V usage is TRBV10-3 and J usage is TRBJ2-7; 14 bases line up with TRBD2. V shed 6 bases, J shed 0 bases, and the junction held 1 base outside the gene matches. Germline values: CDR1 ENHRY, CDR2 SYGVKD. The CDR3 consists of 15 residues.

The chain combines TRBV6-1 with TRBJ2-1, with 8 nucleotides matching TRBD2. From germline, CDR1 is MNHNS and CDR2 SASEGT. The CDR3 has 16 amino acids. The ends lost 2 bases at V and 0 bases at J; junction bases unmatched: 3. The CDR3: CASSELAGTSYNEQFF. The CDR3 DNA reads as TGTGCCAGCAGTGAACTAGCGGGTACCTCCTACAATGAGCAGTTCTTC.

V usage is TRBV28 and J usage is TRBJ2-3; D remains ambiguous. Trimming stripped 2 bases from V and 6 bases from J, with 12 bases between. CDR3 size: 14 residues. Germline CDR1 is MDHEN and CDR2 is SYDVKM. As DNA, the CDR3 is TGTGCCAGCAGTTTAAGACCGCCCGGGGATACGCAGTATTTT. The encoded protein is CASSLRPPGDTQYF.

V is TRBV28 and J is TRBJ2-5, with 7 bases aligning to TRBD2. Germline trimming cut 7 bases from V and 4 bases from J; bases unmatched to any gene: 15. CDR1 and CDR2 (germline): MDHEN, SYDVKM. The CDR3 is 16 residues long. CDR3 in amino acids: CASIPRPFGLGETQYF. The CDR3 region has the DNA TGTGCCAGCATCCCCAGACCCTTCGGACTAGGAGAGACCCAGTACTTC.